A single sample is the source of the 5 T cell receptor beta chains below, sequenced in a study of cytomegalovirus exposure and HLA in healthy donors. The PCR made use of 60 Vbeta and 13 Jbeta primers. Clones were read by immunoSEQ multiplex PCR, and TCRdb kept only the in-frame ones, dropping some. The data contain 85,000 to 130,000 clones, about three quarters of them seen just once; the ten biggest clones take up around 6.1%. Source material: PBMCs. These TCRs come from a man aged 55 to 70 in good health and CMV-seropositive.

The chain employs TRBV13 and TRBJ2-5, with no clear D. Judging by the DNA end, TRBJ2-7 fits better; the J call may be wrong. Per germline, CDR1 PRHDT and CDR2 FYEKMQ (reference sequence). This CDR3 is 15 amino acids long. The CDR3 region is CASSLGFSSLNEQYF. The CDR3 DNA follows: TGTGCCAGCAGCTTAGGGTTTAGCAGTCTGAACGAGCAGTACTTC.

The rearrangement uses TRBV9 and TRBJ1-4, with 7 bases identical to TRBD1. The V gene's germline CDR1 is SGDLS and CDR2 YYNGEE. J was trimmed by 1 base and V by 4 bases; bases with no gene match: 13. The CDR3 is made up of 18 amino acids. The CDR3 protein is CASSRGTAIRRTNEKLFF. The DNA for the CDR3 is TGTGCCAGCAGCCGGGGGACAGCCATAAGGAGAACTAATGAAAAACTGTTTTTT.

The chain couples TRBV5-1 to TRBJ2-5, with no clear D. The CDR3 covers 12 residues. Germline loops: CDR1 SGHRS, CDR2 YFSETQ. The V end lost 0 bases, the J end lost 10 bases, and 10 bases lay between the germline ends. The CDR3 coding sequence is TGCGCCAGCAGCTTGGGCCAGGATGGCCAGTACTTC. It codes for CASSLGQDGQYF.

This rearrangement joins TRBV5-1 to TRBJ2-7; the match to TRBD2 covers 10 bases. CDR1 and CDR2 (germline): SGHRS, YFSETQ. CDR3 size: 15 residues. J gave up 4 bases and V 5 bases, and 9 bases lay outside the gene matches. This CDR3 is CASSSLAGGGYEQYF. For the CDR3, the DNA is TGCGCCAGCAGTTCGTTAGCGGGGGGCGGGTACGAGCAGTACTTC.

The V call is TRBV2, the J call TRBJ2-7; D perhaps matches TRBD1 (6 bases). The CDR3 spans 15 residues. Germline CDR1 reads SNHLY; CDR2 reads FYNNEI. V was pared by 4 bases and J by 2 bases, with 15 bases between. The DNA for the CDR3 is TGTGCCAGCAGTGGGGAGACAGGTCGGACCTACGAGCAGTACTTC. It is translated as CASSGETGRTYEQYF.